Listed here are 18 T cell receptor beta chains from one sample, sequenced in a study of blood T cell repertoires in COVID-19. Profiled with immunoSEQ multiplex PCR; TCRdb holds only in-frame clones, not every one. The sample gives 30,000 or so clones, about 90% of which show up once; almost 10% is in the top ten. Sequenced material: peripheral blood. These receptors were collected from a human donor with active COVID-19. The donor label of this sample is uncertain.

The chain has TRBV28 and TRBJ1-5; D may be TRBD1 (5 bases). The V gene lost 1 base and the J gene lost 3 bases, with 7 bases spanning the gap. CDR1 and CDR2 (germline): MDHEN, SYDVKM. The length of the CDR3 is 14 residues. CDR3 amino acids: CASSLSGINQPQHF. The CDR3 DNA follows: TGTGCCAGCAGTTTATCAGGGATCAATCAGCCCCAGCATTTT.

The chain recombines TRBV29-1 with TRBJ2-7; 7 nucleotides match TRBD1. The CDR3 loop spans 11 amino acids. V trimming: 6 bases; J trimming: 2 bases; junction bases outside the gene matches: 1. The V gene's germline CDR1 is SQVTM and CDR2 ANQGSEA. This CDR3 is CSVQGAYEQYF. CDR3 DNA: TGCAGCGTCCAGGGGGCCTACGAGCAGTACTTC.

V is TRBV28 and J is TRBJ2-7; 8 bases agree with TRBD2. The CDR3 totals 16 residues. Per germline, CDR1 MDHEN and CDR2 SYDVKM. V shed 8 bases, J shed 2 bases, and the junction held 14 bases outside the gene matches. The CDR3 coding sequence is TGTGCCAGCCTAGATATAACTAGCGGACTTCCCTACGAGCAGTACTTC. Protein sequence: CASLDITSGLPYEQYF.

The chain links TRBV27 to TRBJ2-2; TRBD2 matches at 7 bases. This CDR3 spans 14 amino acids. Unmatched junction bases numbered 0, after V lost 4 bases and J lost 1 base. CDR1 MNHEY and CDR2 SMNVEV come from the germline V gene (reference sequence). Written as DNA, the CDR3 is TGTGCCAGCAGTTCTAGCGGGAACACCGGGGAGCTGTTTTTT. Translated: CASSSSGNTGELFF.

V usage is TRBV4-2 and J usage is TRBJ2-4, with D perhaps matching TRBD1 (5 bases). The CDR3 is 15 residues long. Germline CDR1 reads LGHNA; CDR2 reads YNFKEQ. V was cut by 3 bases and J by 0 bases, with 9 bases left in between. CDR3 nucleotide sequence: TGTGCCAGCAGCCAGGGGCAGTTAGCCAAAAACATTCAGTACTTC. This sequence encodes CASSQGQLAKNIQYF.

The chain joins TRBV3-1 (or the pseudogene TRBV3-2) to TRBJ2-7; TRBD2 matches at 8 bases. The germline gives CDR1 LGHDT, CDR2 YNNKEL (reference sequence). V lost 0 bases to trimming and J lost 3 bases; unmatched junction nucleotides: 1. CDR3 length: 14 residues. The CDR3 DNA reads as TGTGCCAGCAGCCAAGACGGGGGGGGCTACGAGCAGTACTTC. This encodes CASSQDGGGYEQYF.

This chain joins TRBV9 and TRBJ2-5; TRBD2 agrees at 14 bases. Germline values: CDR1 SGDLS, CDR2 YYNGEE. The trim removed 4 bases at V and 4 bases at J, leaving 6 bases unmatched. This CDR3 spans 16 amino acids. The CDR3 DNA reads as TGTGCCAGCAGCTCCAGACTAGCGGGGGGGTTAGAGACCCAGTACTTC. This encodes CASSSRLAGGLETQYF.

The CDR3 coding sequence is TGTGCCAGCAGGTCGACAGGTCCCACCTACGAGCAGTACTTC. This codes for CASRSTGPTYEQYF. V gene TRBV3-1 (or the pseudogene TRBV3-2) combines with J gene TRBJ2-7, with a weak D call TRBD1 (6 bases). CDR1 and CDR2 from the germline V gene are LGHDT and YNNKEL (reference sequence). The V end was cut by 6 bases, the J end by 2 bases, with 14 bases between. CDR3 length: 14 amino acids.

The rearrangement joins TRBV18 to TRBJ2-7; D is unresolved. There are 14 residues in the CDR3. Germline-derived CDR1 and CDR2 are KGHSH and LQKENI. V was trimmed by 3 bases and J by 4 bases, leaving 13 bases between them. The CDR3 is CASSPQLSDYEQYF. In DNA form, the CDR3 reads TGTGCCAGCTCACCCCAGCTGAGCGATTACGAGCAGTACTTC.

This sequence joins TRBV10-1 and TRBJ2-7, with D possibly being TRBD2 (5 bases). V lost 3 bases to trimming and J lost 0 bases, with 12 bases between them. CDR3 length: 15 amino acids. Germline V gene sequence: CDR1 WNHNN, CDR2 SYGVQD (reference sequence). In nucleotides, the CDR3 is TGCGCCAGCAGTGAATGGCGGGCCTACTCCTACGAGCAGTACTTC. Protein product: CASSEWRAYSYEQYF.

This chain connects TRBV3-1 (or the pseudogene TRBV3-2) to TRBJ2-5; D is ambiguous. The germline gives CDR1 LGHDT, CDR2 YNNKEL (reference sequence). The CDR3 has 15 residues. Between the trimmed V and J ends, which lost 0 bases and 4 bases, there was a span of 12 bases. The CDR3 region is CASSQDVASGETQYF. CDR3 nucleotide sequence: TGTGCCAGCAGCCAAGATGTGGCTAGTGGAGAGACCCAGTACTTC.

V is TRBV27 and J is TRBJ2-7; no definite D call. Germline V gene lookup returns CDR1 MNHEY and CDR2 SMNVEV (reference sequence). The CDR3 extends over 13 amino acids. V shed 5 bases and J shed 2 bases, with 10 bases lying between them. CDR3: CASSRSGAYEQYF. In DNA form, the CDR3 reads TGTGCCAGCAGTAGGTCCGGAGCCTACGAGCAGTACTTC.

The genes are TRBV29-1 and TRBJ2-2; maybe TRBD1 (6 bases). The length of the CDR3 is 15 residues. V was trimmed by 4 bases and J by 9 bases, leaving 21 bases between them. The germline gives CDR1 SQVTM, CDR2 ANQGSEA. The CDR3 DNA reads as TGCAGCGTTGGTTCCAGGGGTTTAACCGGGAGGGAGCTGTTTTTT. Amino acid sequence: CSVGSRGLTGRELFF.

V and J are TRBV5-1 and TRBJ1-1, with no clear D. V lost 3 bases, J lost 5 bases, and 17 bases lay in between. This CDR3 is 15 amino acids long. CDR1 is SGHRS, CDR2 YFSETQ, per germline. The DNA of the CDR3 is TGCGCCAGCAGCTCCCAAGGAGGTAAGGGTACTGAAGCTTTCTTT. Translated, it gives CASSSQGGKGTEAFF.

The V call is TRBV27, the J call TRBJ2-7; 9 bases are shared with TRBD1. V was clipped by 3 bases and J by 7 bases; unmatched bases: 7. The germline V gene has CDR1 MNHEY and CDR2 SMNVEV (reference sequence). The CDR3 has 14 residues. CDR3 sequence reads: CASSFLGTGREQYF. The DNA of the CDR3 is TGTGCCAGCAGTTTCCTTGGGACAGGGAGGGAGCAGTACTTC.

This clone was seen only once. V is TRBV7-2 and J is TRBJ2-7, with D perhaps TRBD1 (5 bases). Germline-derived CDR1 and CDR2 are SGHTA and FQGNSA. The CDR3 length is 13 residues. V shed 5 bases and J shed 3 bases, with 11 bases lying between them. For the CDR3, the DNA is TGTGCCAGCAGCCCCAACAGGTTCTACGAGCAGTACTTC. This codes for CASSPNRFYEQYF. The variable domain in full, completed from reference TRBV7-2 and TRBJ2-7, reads GAGVSQSPSNKVTEKGKDVELRCDPISGHTALYWYRQSLGQGLEFLIYFQGNSAPDKSGLPSDRFSAERTGGSVSTLTIQRTQQEDSAVYLCASSPNRFYEQYFGPGTRLTVT.

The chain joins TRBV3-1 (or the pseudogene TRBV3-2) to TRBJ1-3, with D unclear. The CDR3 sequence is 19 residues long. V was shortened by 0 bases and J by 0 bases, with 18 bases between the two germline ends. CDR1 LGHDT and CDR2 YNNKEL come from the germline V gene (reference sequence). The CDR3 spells CASSQEIVLGEISGNTIYF. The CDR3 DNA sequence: TGTGCCAGCAGCCAAGAAATTGTCCTCGGAGAAATCTCTGGAAACACCATATATTTT.

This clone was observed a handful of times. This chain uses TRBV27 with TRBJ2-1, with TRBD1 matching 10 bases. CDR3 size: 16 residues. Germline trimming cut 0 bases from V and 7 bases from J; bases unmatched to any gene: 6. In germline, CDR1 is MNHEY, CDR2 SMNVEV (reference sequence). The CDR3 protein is CASSLSPGTGDNEQFF. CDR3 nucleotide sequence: TGTGCCAGCAGTTTATCTCCGGGGACAGGGGATAATGAGCAGTTCTTC.